This entry features one T cell receptor (beta chain) sequence. The CDR3 has 14 amino acids. Germline V lookup: CDR1 KGHSH, CDR2 LQKENI. The V end was cut by 1 base, the J end by 8 bases, with 12 bases between. These data originate in a study of blood T cell repertoires in COVID-19. Data came from immunoSEQ multiplex PCR; TCRdb stores just in-frame clones and leaves some out. This sample carries just under 300,000 clones, around 86% of them seen once, and the ten largest clones take roughly 1.3%. The chain has TRBV18 and TRBJ2-1; possibly TRBD1 for D (5 bases). The sequenced material came from peripheral blood. The TCR was taken from a man in his sixties or seventies with acute or convalescent COVID-19. CDR3 coding DNA: TGTGCCAGCTCACCACGGACAAGAAAATATGAGCAGTTCTTC. This gives the protein CASSPRTRKYEQFF.